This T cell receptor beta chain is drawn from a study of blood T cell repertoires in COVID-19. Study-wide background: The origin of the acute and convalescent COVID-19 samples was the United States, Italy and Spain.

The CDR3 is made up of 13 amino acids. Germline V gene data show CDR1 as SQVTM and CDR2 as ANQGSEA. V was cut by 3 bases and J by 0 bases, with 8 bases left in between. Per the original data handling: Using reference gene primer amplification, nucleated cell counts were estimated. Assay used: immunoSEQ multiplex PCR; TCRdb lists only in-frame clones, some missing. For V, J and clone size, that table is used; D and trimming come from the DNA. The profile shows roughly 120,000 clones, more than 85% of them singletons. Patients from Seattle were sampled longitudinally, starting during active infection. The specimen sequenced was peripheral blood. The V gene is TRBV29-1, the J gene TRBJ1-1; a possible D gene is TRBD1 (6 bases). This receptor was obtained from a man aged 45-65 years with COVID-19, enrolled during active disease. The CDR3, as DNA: TGCAGCGTTGACAGGGGTATGAACACTGAAGCTTTCTTT. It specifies CSVDRGMNTEAFF.